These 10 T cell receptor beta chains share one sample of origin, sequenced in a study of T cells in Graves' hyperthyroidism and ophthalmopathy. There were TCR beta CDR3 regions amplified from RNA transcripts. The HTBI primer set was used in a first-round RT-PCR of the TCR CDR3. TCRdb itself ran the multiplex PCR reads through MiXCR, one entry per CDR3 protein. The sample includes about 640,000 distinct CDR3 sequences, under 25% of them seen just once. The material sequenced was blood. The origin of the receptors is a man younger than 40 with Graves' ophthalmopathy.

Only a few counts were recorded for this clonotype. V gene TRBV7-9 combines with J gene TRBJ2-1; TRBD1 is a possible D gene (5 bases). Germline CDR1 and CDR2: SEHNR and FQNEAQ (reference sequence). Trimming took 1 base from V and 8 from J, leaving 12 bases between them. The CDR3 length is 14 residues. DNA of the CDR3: TGTGCCAGCAGCTTAGGCCAGGGTTTCGATGAGCAGTTCTTC. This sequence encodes CASSLGQGFDEQFF.

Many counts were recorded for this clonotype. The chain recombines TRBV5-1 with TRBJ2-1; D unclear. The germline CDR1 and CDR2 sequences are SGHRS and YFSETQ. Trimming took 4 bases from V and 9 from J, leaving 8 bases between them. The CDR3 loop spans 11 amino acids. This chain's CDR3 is CASSPSGEQFF. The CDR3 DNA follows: TGCGCCAGCAGCCCATCAGGTGAGCAGTTCTTC.

The CDR3 DNA sequence: TGCGCCAGCAGCCAAGGCGGGAGGGCCTTTAGTGAGCAGTTCTTC. Encoded protein: CASSQGGRAFSEQFF. The genes are TRBV4-3 and TRBJ2-1; 9 positions agree with TRBD2. There are 15 residues in the CDR3. V was clipped by 1 base and J by 9 bases; unmatched bases: 7. CDR1 LGHNA and CDR2 YSLEER come from the germline V gene.

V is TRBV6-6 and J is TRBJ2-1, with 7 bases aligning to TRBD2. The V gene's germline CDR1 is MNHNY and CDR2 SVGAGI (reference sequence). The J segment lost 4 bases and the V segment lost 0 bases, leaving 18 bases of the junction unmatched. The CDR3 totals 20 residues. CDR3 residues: CASSYSGRGGNLTVYNEQFF. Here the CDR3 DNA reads TGTGCCAGCAGTTACTCGGGGAGGGGCGGGAACTTGACCGTTTACAATGAGCAGTTCTTC.

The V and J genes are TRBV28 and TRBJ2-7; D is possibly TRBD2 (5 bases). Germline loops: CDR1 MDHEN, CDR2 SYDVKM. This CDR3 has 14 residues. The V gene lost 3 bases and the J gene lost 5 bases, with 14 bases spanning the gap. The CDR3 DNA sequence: TGTGCCAGCAGTTTCCGAGGGATCGGCCACGAGCAGTACTTC. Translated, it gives CASSFRGIGHEQYF.

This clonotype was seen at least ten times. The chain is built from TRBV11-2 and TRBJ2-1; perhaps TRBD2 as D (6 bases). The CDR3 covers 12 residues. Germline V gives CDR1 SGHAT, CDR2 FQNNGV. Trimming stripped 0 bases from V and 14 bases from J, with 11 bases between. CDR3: CASSLDREREFF. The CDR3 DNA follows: TGTGCCAGCAGCTTAGACCGGGAGAGGGAGTTCTTC.

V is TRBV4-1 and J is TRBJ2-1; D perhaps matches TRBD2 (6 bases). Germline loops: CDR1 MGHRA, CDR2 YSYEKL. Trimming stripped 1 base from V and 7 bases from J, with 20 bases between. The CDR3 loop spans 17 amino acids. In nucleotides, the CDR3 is TGCGCCAGCAGCCAAGCGGTTAACCGGGACTCGAAAAATGAGCAGTTCTTC. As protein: CASSQAVNRDSKNEQFF.

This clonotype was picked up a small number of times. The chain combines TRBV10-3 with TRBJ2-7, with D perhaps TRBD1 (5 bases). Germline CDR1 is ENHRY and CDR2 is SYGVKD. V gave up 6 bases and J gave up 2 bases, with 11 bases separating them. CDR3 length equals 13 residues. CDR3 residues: CAISSTATYEQYF. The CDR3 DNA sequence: TGTGCCATCAGCTCGACAGCTACCTACGAGCAGTACTTC.

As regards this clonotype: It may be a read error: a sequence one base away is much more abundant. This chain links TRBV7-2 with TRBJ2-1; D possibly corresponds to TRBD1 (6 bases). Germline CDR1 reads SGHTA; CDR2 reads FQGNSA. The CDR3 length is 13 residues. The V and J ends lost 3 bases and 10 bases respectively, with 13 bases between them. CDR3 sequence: CASSLAYRAEQFF. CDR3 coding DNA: TGTGCCAGCAGCTTGGCCTACAGGGCAGAGCAGTTCTTC.

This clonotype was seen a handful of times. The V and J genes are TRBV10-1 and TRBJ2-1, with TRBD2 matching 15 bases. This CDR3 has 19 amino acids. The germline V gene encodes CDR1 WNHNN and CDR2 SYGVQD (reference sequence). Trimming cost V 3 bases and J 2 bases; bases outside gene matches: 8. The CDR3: CASSETFGTSGRTYNEQFF. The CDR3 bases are TGCGCCAGCAGTGAAACGTTTGGGACTAGCGGGAGGACCTACAATGAGCAGTTCTTC.